The 26 T cell receptor beta chains below were found in one sample sequenced in a study of T cells in Graves' hyperthyroidism and ophthalmopathy. There were TCR beta CDR3 regions amplified from RNA transcripts. HTBI primers were employed in a first-round RT-PCR of the TCR CDR3. MiXCR, run by TCRdb on the multiplex PCR reads, gives a single entry per CDR3 protein. The sample carries about 510,000 distinct CDR3 sequences, about 14% recorded once. Material for sequencing was blood. The receptors were gathered from a woman in her forties with Graves' hyperthyroidism.

This clonotype was recorded many times. The CDR3, as DNA: TGTGCCAGCAGCACCGGGACTATCTTTGGGGAGCAGTACTTC. Residues: CASSTGTIFGEQYF. The chain recombines TRBV11-1 with TRBJ2-7, with 7 bases lining up with TRBD2. V trimming: 5 bases; J trimming: 7 bases; junction bases outside the gene matches: 11. This CDR3 is built from 14 residues. CDR1 and CDR2 from the germline V gene are SGHAT and FQDESV (reference sequence). Supplemented by reference TRBV11-1 and TRBJ2-7, the full variable domain reads EAEVAQSPRYKITEKSQAVAFWCDPISGHATLYWYRQILGQGPELLVQFQDESVVDDSQLPKDRFSAERLKGVDSTLKIQPAELGDSAMYLCASSTGTIFGEQYFGPGTRLTVT.

The chain employs TRBV10-3 and TRBJ1-2, with a tentative D call TRBD1 (6 bases). The CDR3 spans 15 residues. The germline V and J ends were trimmed by 3 bases and 4 bases, with 15 bases remaining between them. The V gene's germline CDR1 is ENHRY and CDR2 SYGVKD. CDR3 sequence (DNA): TGTGCCATCAGTGACCCTGACAGGTCTTTCTATGGCTACACCTTC. This encodes CAISDPDRSFYGYTF.

This clonotype came up a few times. The rearrangement links TRBV7-9 to TRBJ2-6, with D hard to call. The CDR3 extends over 16 amino acids. V was cut by 5 bases and J by 4 bases, with 15 bases left in between. Germline CDR1 SEHNR, CDR2 FQNEAQ (reference sequence). The CDR3 is CASSPTQGPGANVLTF. CDR3 DNA sequence: TGTGCCAGCAGCCCCACCCAAGGGCCCGGGGCCAACGTCCTGACTTTC.

This clonotype came up many times. The chain carries TRBV7-8 and TRBJ2-7, with 7 bases identical to TRBD1. The trim removed 1 base at V and 3 bases at J, leaving 6 bases unmatched. The CDR3 consists of 15 residues. CDR1 SGHVS and CDR2 FQNEAQ come from the germline V gene. This CDR3 reads CASSLVSQGNYEQYF. The CDR3 DNA follows: TGTGCCAGCAGCTTAGTTTCACAGGGGAACTACGAGCAGTACTTC. The full variable domain, its missing parts supplied by reference TRBV7-8 and TRBJ2-7, is GAGVSQSPRYKVAKRGQDVALRCDPISGHVSLFWYQQALGQGPEFLTYFQNEAQLDKSGLPSDRFFAERPEGSVSTLKIQRTQQEDSAVYLCASSLVSQGNYEQYFGPGTRLTVT.

This clonotype was seen ten or more times. V gene TRBV12-5 combines with J gene TRBJ2-1, with D possibly TRBD1 on 6 matching bases. This CDR3 is built from 17 residues. Germline CDR1 reads LGHNT; CDR2 reads FRNRAP. The V end lost 0 bases, the J end lost 0 bases, and 12 bases lay between the germline ends. The CDR3 protein is CASGLVQGVSSYNEQFF. In nucleotides, the CDR3 is TGTGCTAGTGGTTTGGTACAGGGCGTGAGCTCCTACAATGAGCAGTTCTTC.

This clonotype turned up a few times. The chain has TRBV18 and TRBJ2-1, with TRBD2 identical over 9 bases. Trimming cost V 4 bases and J 7 bases; bases outside gene matches: 8. Germline V gene sequence: CDR1 KGHSH, CDR2 LQKENI. CDR3 length: 15 residues. This CDR3 is CASSLAGTSRNEQFF. In nucleotides, the CDR3 is TGTGCCAGCTCACTCGCCGGGACTAGCCGGAATGAGCAGTTCTTC. Supplemented by reference TRBV18 and TRBJ2-1, the full variable domain reads NAGVMQNPRHLVRRRGQEARLRCSPMKGHSHVYWYRQLPEEGLKFMVYLQKENIIDESGMPKERFSAEFPKEGPSILRIQQVVRGDSAAYFCASSLAGTSRNEQFFGPGTRLTVL.

This clonotype appeared a few times. This rearrangement joins TRBV20-1 to TRBJ2-2; no clear D. V lost 1 base, J lost 7 bases, and 10 bases lay in between. The CDR3 extends over 13 amino acids. CDR1 is DFQATT and CDR2 is SNEGSKA in the germline V gene (reference sequence). CDR3 loop: CSARGQTGGELFF. The CDR3 region has the DNA TGCAGTGCTAGAGGACAAACGGGCGGGGAGCTGTTTTTT.

The table lists this clonotype with a few counts. The chain uses TRBV9 and TRBJ2-1; D gene ambiguous. The CDR3 length is 15 residues. Between the trimmed V and J ends, which lost 4 bases and 3 bases, there was a span of 14 bases. Germline V CDR1 and CDR2: SGDLS, YYNGEE. CDR3 residues: CASSPGEQYYNEQFF. For the CDR3, the DNA is TGTGCCAGCAGCCCAGGAGAACAGTACTACAATGAGCAGTTCTTC.

This clonotype has at least ten counts. V and J are TRBV12-3 or TRBV12-4 and TRBJ2-3, with 7 bases aligning to TRBD2. This CDR3 is built from 14 residues. The V and J ends lost 7 bases and 0 bases, in that order; junction bases with no gene match: 4. CDR3 region: CASMGLPSTDTQYF. The CDR3 coding sequence is TGTGCCAGCATGGGACTACCTAGCACAGATACGCAGTATTTT.

CDR3 protein: CATSPGGVFHNEQFF. The CDR3 nucleotides read TGTGCCACCAGTCCGGGGGGAGTTTTCCACAATGAGCAGTTCTTC. The V and J genes are TRBV24-1 and TRBJ2-1; 7 nucleotides align to TRBD2. Germline lookup yields CDR1 KGHDR and CDR2 SFDVKD. V trimming: 6 bases; J trimming: 5 bases; junction bases outside the gene matches: 9. The CDR3 totals 15 residues.

This clonotype came up many times. This chain links TRBV27 with TRBJ2-4; D is ambiguous. The germline V gene encodes CDR1 MNHEY and CDR2 SMNVEV (reference sequence). The CDR3 is 13 residues long. V lost 4 bases to trimming and J lost 0 bases, with 4 bases between them. In DNA form, the CDR3 reads TGTGCCAGCAGTTCCGGAGCCAAAAACATTCAGTACTTC. Translation gives CASSSGAKNIQYF.

This clonotype has only a few counts. The genes are TRBV20-1 and TRBJ2-3, with TRBD2 matching over 9 bases. Germline V gives CDR1 DFQATT, CDR2 SNEGSKA (reference sequence). V shed 0 bases and J 1 base; nucleotides not matched to a gene: 5. This CDR3 is 16 amino acids long. In DNA, the CDR3 is TGCAGTGCTAGAGATCGGAGACTAGCGGGCACAGATACGCAGTATTTT. Amino acid sequence: CSARDRRLAGTDTQYF.

The rearrangement joins TRBV5-1 to TRBJ2-1; 8 bases map to TRBD2. Per the germline V gene, CDR1 is SGHRS and CDR2 is YFSETQ. This CDR3 has 13 amino acids. Trimming cost V 4 bases and J 8 bases; bases outside gene matches: 5. In DNA, the CDR3 is TGCGCCAGCAGCCGGGAGGGGGGCGATGAGCAGTTCTTC. Amino acid sequence: CASSREGGDEQFF.

This clonotype was found many times. The V call is TRBV20-1, the J call TRBJ2-7, with 14 bases fitting TRBD2. Looked up from germline, CDR1 is DFQATT and CDR2 is SNEGSKA (reference sequence). The CDR3 has 15 amino acids. V was pared by 6 bases and J by 5 bases, with 9 bases of the junction left unmatched. The CDR3 here is CSAATGTSGSNEQYF. CDR3 coding DNA: TGCAGTGCAGCCACCGGGACTAGCGGGAGTAACGAGCAGTACTTC.

This clonotype was counted many times. The chain employs TRBV30 and TRBJ1-5; 8 bases align to TRBD1. The CDR3 runs to 14 residues. Trimming cost V 1 base and J 7 bases; bases outside gene matches: 6. Per the germline V gene, CDR1 is GTSNPN and CDR2 is SVGIG (reference sequence). The CDR3 DNA reads TGTGCCTGGAGTGCCGGGACAGGAAAGCAGCCCCAGCATTTT. It specifies CAWSAGTGKQPQHF.

This clonotype turned up a few times. The V call is TRBV5-8, the J call TRBJ2-1; tentatively, D is TRBD1 (6 bases). Trimming removed 2 bases at V and 10 bases at J, with 19 bases between. CDR1 and CDR2 from the germline V gene are SGHTS and YDEGEE. This CDR3 contains 15 residues. CDR3 amino acids: CASSFLGTPGREQFF. CDR3 sequence (DNA): TGTGCCAGCAGCTTCTTGGGGACACCTGGTCGGGAGCAGTTCTTC.

This chain connects TRBV12-3 or TRBV12-4 to TRBJ1-5; no firm D call. Trimming removed 5 bases at V and 8 bases at J, with 7 bases between. The CDR3 is 11 amino acids. The CDR3 spells CASSRGKPQHF. The DNA for the CDR3 is TGTGCCAGCAGTCGTGGGAAGCCCCAGCATTTT.

This clonotype was counted ten times or more. This chain connects TRBV4-1 to TRBJ2-7; TRBD1 aligns across 9 bases. CDR1 and CDR2 (germline): MGHRA, YSYEKL. V lost 1 base, J lost 2 bases, and 3 bases stayed unmatched. The CDR3 contains 15 residues. CDR3 loop: CASSQVGQGTYEQYF. The CDR3 DNA follows: TGCGCCAGCAGCCAAGTCGGACAGGGGACCTACGAGCAGTACTTC.

The J gene is TRBJ2-3, the V gene TRBV27; D is unclear. Deletions cut 7 bases from V and 4 bases from J, with 12 bases between. The CDR3 sequence is 13 residues long. The V gene's germline CDR1 is MNHEY and CDR2 SMNVEV (reference sequence). CDR3 sequence (DNA): TGTGCCAGCACCTTCGGAGTATCAGATACGCAGTATTTT. Its protein is CASTFGVSDTQYF.

This clonotype was observed a handful of times. The chain carries TRBV6-2 or TRBV6-3 and TRBJ2-1, with 9 bases identical to TRBD2. The length of the CDR3 is 16 residues. CDR1 MNHEY and CDR2 SVGEGT come from the germline V gene. With 6 bases clipped from V and 6 bases from J, the junction kept 12 bases outside the gene matches. The CDR3 region is CASRPPGLASGNEQFF. The CDR3 DNA reads as TGTGCCAGCAGACCTCCGGGACTAGCATCAGGCAATGAGCAGTTCTTC.

This clonotype was recorded many times. V is TRBV6-2 or TRBV6-3 and J is TRBJ2-1; 9 bases line up with TRBD2. Per germline, CDR1 MNHEY and CDR2 SVGEGT. The CDR3 length is 17 residues. Trimming took 4 bases from V and 2 from J; bases not matched to a gene: 9. This chain's CDR3 is CASSFPEGLATYNEQFF. Here the CDR3 DNA reads TGTGCCAGCAGTTTCCCCGAAGGACTAGCGACCTACAATGAGCAGTTCTTC.

This clonotype was counted a few times. The chain recombines TRBV13 with TRBJ2-1; perhaps TRBD2 as D (5 bases). V gave up 6 bases and J gave up 3 bases, with 12 bases separating them. The germline CDR1 and CDR2 sequences are PRHDT and FYEKMQ (reference sequence). The CDR3 is made up of 14 amino acids. The CDR3 DNA reads as TGTGCCAGCAGATCCCCCGAGGGCTACAATGAGCAGTTCTTC. Protein product: CASRSPEGYNEQFF.

This clonotype was recorded at least ten times. Compared with germline, one end of the junction differs, possibly owing to a read error. This chain connects TRBV3-1 to TRBJ2-3, with TRBD2 matching over 9 bases. The CDR3 consists of 17 residues. The germline gives CDR1 LGHDT, CDR2 YNNKEL (reference sequence). The CDR3 coding sequence is TGTGCCAGCAGCGAAGATGGGGCGGGAGGGCCCACAGATACGCAGTATTTT. This sequence encodes CASSEDGAGGPTDTQYF.

This clonotype was seen only a few times. The chain is built from TRBV3-1 and TRBJ2-7; D remains unclear. This CDR3 comprises 12 residues. V was shortened by 6 bases and J by 3 bases, with 9 bases between the two germline ends. Per germline, CDR1 LGHDT and CDR2 YNNKEL (reference sequence). The CDR3, as DNA: TGTGCCAGCAGGAACTTTTACTACGAGCAGTACTTC. It is translated as CASRNFYYEQYF.

This chain links TRBV5-5 with TRBJ2-1; D not resolved. The CDR3 consists of 13 residues. Germline CDR1 reads SGHKS; CDR2 reads YYEKEE (reference sequence). Between the trimmed V and J ends, which lost 1 base and 5 bases, there was a span of 7 bases. Written as DNA, the CDR3 is TGTGCCAGCAGCTTGCCAGGTCACAATGAGCAGTTCTTC. Translated: CASSLPGHNEQFF.

In its sample, this clonotype was seen many times. The chain carries TRBV6-1 and TRBJ2-7, with 8 bases that match TRBD1. Germline trimming cut 4 bases from V and 2 bases from J; bases unmatched to any gene: 7. CDR1 and CDR2 from the germline V gene are MNHNS and SASEGT. The CDR3 has 15 amino acids. CDR3 sequence reads: CASSARQGWAYEQYF. The CDR3 nucleotides read TGTGCCAGCAGTGCGCGACAGGGGTGGGCCTACGAGCAGTACTTC.